Below, 30 T cell receptor beta chains from the same sample are listed, as sequenced in a study of control samples from healthy donors and cancer patients. This table comes from immunoSEQ multiplex PCR, and its TCRdb copy is limited to in-frame clones, with some not included. The repertoire holds more than 140,000 clones, with around 94% as singletons. Sequences were obtained from blood. The origin of the receptors is a man aged 35-49 years in good health.

The chain recombines TRBV28 with TRBJ2-3, with D possibly matching TRBD2 (5 bases). Germline V lookup: CDR1 MDHEN, CDR2 SYDVKM. The V end was cut by 5 bases, the J end by 0 bases, with 12 bases between. There are 15 residues in the CDR3. The CDR3 reads CASSLPSGSTDTQYF. CDR3 sequence (DNA): TGTGCCAGCAGTCTCCCCTCGGGGAGCACAGATACGCAGTATTTT.

This rearrangement joins TRBV15 to TRBJ2-1; 7 nucleotides match TRBD2. CDR3 length: 14 residues. Per germline, CDR1 LNHNV and CDR2 YYDKDF (reference sequence). V gave up 8 bases and J gave up 9 bases; unmatched junction bases: 13. The chain's CDR3 is CATHGEGTLSEQFF. For the CDR3, the DNA is TGTGCCACCCACGGGGAGGGGACGCTTAGTGAGCAGTTCTTC.

In this sample, this clone turned up a few times. The chain couples TRBV4-1 to TRBJ2-1; D is uncertain. V lost 1 base and J lost 0, with 13 bases in between. The CDR3 consists of 17 residues. Germline assignment: CDR1 MGHRA and CDR2 YSYEKL. The chain's CDR3 is CASSQAGVRGSYNEQFF. CDR3 coding DNA: TGCGCCAGCAGCCAAGCTGGGGTTCGCGGCTCCTACAATGAGCAGTTCTTC.

The chain carries TRBV10-2 and TRBJ2-3, with TRBD2 identical over 14 bases. Trimming at V came to 3 bases and at J to 1 base, leaving 3 bases not matched to a gene. The CDR3 runs to 17 residues. Germline V CDR1 and CDR2: WSHSY, SAAADI. The DNA of the CDR3 is TGCGCCAGCAGTGATCCGGGACTAGCGGGGGGCACAGATACGCAGTATTTT. As protein: CASSDPGLAGGTDTQYF.

The chain recombines TRBV18 with TRBJ1-5, with D possibly being TRBD1 (5 bases). This CDR3 contains 14 residues. The germline V gene encodes CDR1 KGHSH and CDR2 LQKENI. Trimming took off 2 bases at V and 0 bases at J, with 5 bases between the two ends. CDR3 protein: CASSPGASNQPQHF. CDR3 nucleotide sequence: TGTGCCAGCTCACCAGGGGCTAGCAATCAGCCCCAGCATTTT.

As DNA, the CDR3 is TGTGCCAGCAGCTTGGTGGGGGGTAAGAACTATGGCTACACCTTC. Protein sequence: CASSLVGGKNYGYTF. The chain has TRBV5-4 and TRBJ1-2; TRBD1 is a possible D gene (5 bases). CDR3 length: 15 amino acids. Germline CDR1 is SGHNT and CDR2 is YYREEE (reference sequence). Trimming removed 0 bases at V and 2 bases at J, with 11 bases between.

The chain links TRBV4-3 to TRBJ2-1, with D possibly TRBD2 on 6 matching bases. V was clipped by 4 bases and J by 1 base, with 11 bases between them. Per the germline V gene, CDR1 is LGHNA and CDR2 is YSLEER. The CDR3 has 15 amino acids. The CDR3 region is CASSPVADSYNEQFF. The CDR3 DNA sequence: TGCGCCAGCAGCCCGGTAGCGGATTCCTACAATGAGCAGTTCTTC.

This sequence joins TRBV13 and TRBJ2-4; possibly TRBD1 or TRBD2 for D (5 bases each). Trimming left V 5 bases short and J 3 bases short, with 23 bases between. Looked up from germline, CDR1 is PRHDT and CDR2 is FYEKMQ (reference sequence). This CDR3 is 18 amino acids long. The CDR3 nucleotides read TGTGCCAGCAGCGCCGGCGGAGTTCCGGGGCGCGTCAAAAACATTCAGTACTTC. This gives the protein CASSAGGVPGRVKNIQYF.

The V and J genes are TRBV11-2 and TRBJ1-1; D possibly corresponds to TRBD1 (5 bases). With 0 bases removed from V and 2 bases from J, the gap between germline ends came to 13 bases. CDR1 and CDR2 from the germline V gene are SGHAT and FQNNGV. The CDR3 consists of 16 residues. CDR3 nucleotides: TGTGCCAGCAGCTTAGAAATTCGGGGACCAAACACTGAAGCTTTCTTT. This codes for CASSLEIRGPNTEAFF.

The chain has TRBV9 and TRBJ2-2; no clear D gene. V was trimmed by 1 base and J by 5 bases, leaving 6 bases between them. The V gene's germline CDR1 is SGDLS and CDR2 YYNGEE. The CDR3 has 13 amino acids. The CDR3: CASSVWATGELFF. CDR3 DNA sequence: TGTGCCAGCAGCGTATGGGCGACCGGGGAGCTGTTTTTT.

The chain is built from TRBV28 and TRBJ1-1; tentatively, D is TRBD1 (5 bases). V gave up 3 bases and J gave up 1 base, with 24 bases separating them. Looked up from germline, CDR1 is MDHEN and CDR2 is SYDVKM. CDR3 size: 19 residues. The CDR3 sequence is CASSFWYRKGLIKNTEAFF. CDR3 bases: TGTGCCAGCAGTTTTTGGTATAGGAAGGGGCTAATAAAGAACACTGAAGCTTTCTTT.

The genes are TRBV24-1 and TRBJ2-7, with TRBD2 matching 7 bases. Germline loops: CDR1 KGHDR, CDR2 SFDVKD. The CDR3 consists of 13 residues. V lost 9 bases and J lost 3; bases outside the gene matches: 7. The CDR3 spells CATQRGGGYEQYF. The CDR3 region has the DNA TGTGCCACCCAACGGGGCGGGGGCTACGAGCAGTACTTC.

The chain joins TRBV7-2 to TRBJ1-2; no clear D. V lost 3 bases and J lost 6, with 5 bases in between. The CDR3 has 11 amino acids. Germline values: CDR1 SGHTA, CDR2 FQGNSA. Here the CDR3 DNA reads TGTGCCAGCAGCTTTATTGATGGCTACACCTTC. Amino acid sequence: CASSFIDGYTF.

The V call is TRBV9, the J call TRBJ2-3; possibly TRBD1 for D (6 bases). Trimming took off 1 base at V and 2 bases at J, with 11 bases between the two ends. The CDR3 is 15 residues long. Germline V gives CDR1 SGDLS, CDR2 YYNGEE. The chain's CDR3 is CASSVLWGHTDTQYF. In DNA, the CDR3 is TGTGCCAGCAGCGTATTGTGGGGGCACACAGATACGCAGTATTTT.

The rearrangement uses TRBV3-1 (or the pseudogene TRBV3-2) and TRBJ2-7; TRBD1 matches 11 bases. Germline CDR1 is LGHDT and CDR2 is YNNKEL (reference sequence). The CDR3 is 15 amino acids. Trimming removed 4 bases from V and 6 bases from J; junction bases left unmatched: 8. The CDR3 sequence: CASSPRTGGAVEQYF. The CDR3 bases are TGTGCCAGCAGCCCCAGGACAGGGGGCGCAGTCGAGCAGTACTTC.

The chain recombines TRBV5-5 with TRBJ2-7; the match to TRBD2 covers 13 bases. Germline assignment: CDR1 SGHKS and CDR2 YYEKEE (reference sequence). CDR3 length equals 15 residues. With V trimmed by 4 bases and J by 4 bases, 5 bases remained unmatched. The CDR3: CASSLTSGGIYEQYF. The CDR3 DNA is TGTGCCAGCAGCCTGACTAGCGGGGGGATTTACGAGCAGTACTTC. Variable domain in full (rest from reference TRBV5-5 and TRBJ2-7): DAGVTQSPTHLIKTRGQQVTLRCSPISGHKSVSWYQQVLGQGPQFIFQYYEKEERGRGNFPDRFSARQFPNYSSELNVNALLLGDSALYLCASSLTSGGIYEQYFGPGTRLTVT.

The CDR3 loop reads CASSTLRADLWDYGYTF. DNA for the CDR3: TGTGCCAGCAGTACACTCAGGGCGGATTTATGGGACTATGGCTACACCTTC. The chain combines TRBV13 with TRBJ1-2, with D perhaps TRBD1 (5 bases). CDR3 length: 17 amino acids. The V gene's germline CDR1 is PRHDT and CDR2 FYEKMQ (reference sequence). Trimming shortened V by 6 bases and J by 3 bases, and 23 bases separated the two germline ends. Full variable domain (outside the CDR3, taken from reference TRBV13 and TRBJ1-2): AAGVIQSPRHLIKEKRETATLKCYPIPRHDTVYWYQQGPGQDPQFLISFYEKMQSDKGSIPDRFSAQQFSDYHSELNMSSLELGDSALYFCASSTLRADLWDYGYTFGSGTRLTVV.

This clone was seen just once. V usage is TRBV4-3 and J usage is TRBJ2-3; 7 nucleotides align to TRBD2. The V and J ends lost 0 bases and 3 bases, in that order; junction bases with no gene match: 6. CDR3 size: 16 residues. From germline, CDR1 is LGHNA and CDR2 YSLEER. The CDR3 DNA reads TGCGCCAGCAGCCAAGATATCGGGGGGTGGACAGATACGCAGTATTTT. Protein sequence: CASSQDIGGWTDTQYF.

V and J are TRBV12-5 and TRBJ2-5, with 14 bases lining up with TRBD2. This CDR3 comprises 19 residues. The J segment lost 5 bases and the V segment lost 2 bases, leaving 13 bases of the junction unmatched. The germline V gene encodes CDR1 LGHNT and CDR2 FRNRAP. The CDR3 here is CASGLPTPRLAGGWETQYF. The CDR3 coding sequence is TGTGCTAGTGGTTTGCCTACCCCACGACTAGCGGGAGGGTGGGAGACCCAGTACTTC.

The chain joins TRBV27 to TRBJ2-3, with D possibly matching TRBD2 (5 bases). V lost 5 bases to trimming and J lost 7 bases, with 19 bases between them. The germline gives CDR1 MNHEY, CDR2 SMNVEV (reference sequence). CDR3 length: 15 residues. CDR3 region: CASSGIGGAVNTQYF. The CDR3 DNA reads TGTGCCAGCAGTGGGATAGGAGGCGCCGTTAATACGCAGTATTTT.

V gene TRBV5-6 combines with J gene TRBJ1-5, with unresolved D. Germline-derived CDR1 and CDR2 are SGHDT and YYEEEE. Trimming pared 2 bases from V and 0 bases from J, leaving 6 bases between. This CDR3 is built from 14 residues. The CDR3 reads CASSFGNSNQPQHF. In DNA form, the CDR3 reads TGTGCCAGCAGCTTTGGGAATAGCAATCAGCCCCAGCATTTT. Combining the CDR3 with reference TRBV5-6 and TRBJ1-5 gives the whole variable domain DAGVTQSPTHLIKTRGQQVTLRCSPKSGHDTVSWYQQALGQGPQFIFQYYEEEERQRGNFPDRFSGHQFPNYSSELNVNALLLGDSALYLCASSFGNSNQPQHFGDGTRLSIL.

The gene calls are TRBV6-5 and TRBJ2-2; D ambiguous. Trimming shortened V by 0 bases and J by 4 bases, and 6 bases separated the two germline ends. The CDR3 contains 14 residues. Germline V gene sequence: CDR1 MNHEY, CDR2 SVGAGI. CDR3 amino acids: CASSYSSGTGELFF. CDR3 DNA sequence: TGTGCCAGCAGTTACTCATCAGGCACCGGGGAGCTGTTTTTT.

This chain uses TRBV10-3 with TRBJ1-1; D is undetermined. The CDR3 runs to 14 residues. V was clipped by 3 bases and J by 1 base, with 9 bases between them. Germline V lookup: CDR1 ENHRY, CDR2 SYGVKD. The CDR3 DNA reads as TGTGCCATCAGTGAACTGCTGCCGAACACTGAAGCTTTCTTT. This sequence encodes CAISELLPNTEAFF.

V and J are TRBV13 and TRBJ1-1, with D tentatively TRBD1 (6 bases). This CDR3 is 12 amino acids long. Per the germline V gene, CDR1 is PRHDT and CDR2 is FYEKMQ (reference sequence). V shed 6 bases and J shed 4 bases, with 9 bases lying between them. The CDR3 spells CASSDRFTEAFF. The CDR3, as DNA: TGTGCCAGCAGTGACAGGTTCACTGAAGCTTTCTTT. Full variable domain (rest looked up from reference TRBV13 and TRBJ1-1): AAGVIQSPRHLIKEKRETATLKCYPIPRHDTVYWYQQGPGQDPQFLISFYEKMQSDKGSIPDRFSAQQFSDYHSELNMSSLELGDSALYFCASSDRFTEAFFGQGTRLTVV.

CDR3 sequence (DNA): TGTGCCAGCAGCTCCACCACCGGGACAGGGAGGAGCGAGCAGTACTTC. Translation: CASSSTTGTGRSEQYF. This chain uses TRBV13 with TRBJ2-7; 9 nucleotides line up with TRBD1. Germline V CDR1 and CDR2: PRHDT, FYEKMQ (reference sequence). This CDR3 spans 16 amino acids. V lost 4 bases, J lost 6 bases, and 13 bases stayed unmatched.

The rearrangement uses TRBV29-1 and TRBJ2-1; 9 bases line up with TRBD2. This CDR3 has 15 residues. Germline loops: CDR1 SQVTM, CDR2 ANQGSEA. V shed 3 bases, J shed 3 bases, and the junction held 6 bases outside the gene matches. CDR3 sequence: CSVDSGTSLYNEQFF. CDR3 nucleotide sequence: TGCAGCGTTGACTCCGGGACTAGCCTCTACAATGAGCAGTTCTTC.

The chain combines TRBV5-4 with TRBJ1-3, with D unresolved. There are 15 residues in the CDR3. V was trimmed by 3 bases and J by 1 base, leaving 11 bases between them. From germline, CDR1 is SGHNT and CDR2 YYREEE (reference sequence). CDR3 sequence reads: CASSSDSGSGNTIYF. CDR3 nucleotide sequence: TGTGCCAGCAGCTCAGACTCTGGGTCTGGAAACACCATATATTTT. The full variable domain, in which reference TRBV5-4 and TRBJ1-3 provide the parts outside the CDR3, is ETGVTQSPTHLIKTRGQQVTLRCSSQSGHNTVSWYQQALGQGPQFIFQYYREEENGRGNFPPRFSGLQFPNYSSELNVNALELDDSALYLCASSSDSGSGNTIYFGEGSWLTVV.

This clone was recorded once. The chain has TRBV5-5 and TRBJ1-6, with D perhaps matching TRBD1 (5 bases). V shed 4 bases and J shed 8 bases, with 16 bases lying between them. From germline, CDR1 is SGHKS and CDR2 YYEKEE (reference sequence). The CDR3 extends over 15 amino acids. This CDR3 is CASSPLMGTDSPLHF. The CDR3 nucleotides are TGTGCCAGCAGCCCGTTGATGGGGACGGATTCACCCCTCCACTTT.

This rearrangement joins TRBV29-1 to TRBJ1-1; D call uncertain. The CDR3 covers 11 residues. Trimming took off 6 bases at V and 1 base at J, with 6 bases between the two ends. The germline V gene has CDR1 SQVTM and CDR2 ANQGSEA. CDR3 protein: CSVYRNTEAFF. The CDR3 DNA sequence: TGCAGCGTCTACAGGAACACTGAAGCTTTCTTT. Together with reference TRBV29-1 and TRBJ1-1, the CDR3 gives the full variable domain: SAVISQKPSRDICQRGTSLTIQCQVDSQVTMMFWYRQQPGQSLTLIATANQGSEATYESGFVIDKFPISRPNLTFSTLTVSNMSPEDSSIYLCSVYRNTEAFFGQGTRLTVV.

The chain uses TRBV28 and TRBJ2-2; 10 nucleotides align to TRBD1. Trimming cost V 5 bases and J 6 bases; bases outside gene matches: 3. CDR3 length: 14 residues. Germline V gene sequence: CDR1 MDHEN, CDR2 SYDVKM. The CDR3 region has the DNA TGTGCCAGCAGTGCCGGGACAGGGGCCGGGGAGCTGTTTTTT. It is translated as CASSAGTGAGELFF.